These 23 T cell receptor beta chains came from one sample sequenced in a study of tumor-infiltrating lymphocytes in primary liver carcinoma. Constant-region priming of roughly 490 ng total RNA yielded TCR beta cDNA. Generation of the TCR beta libraries relied on three nested multiplex PCR rounds using slightly modified ARM-PCR. TRBV1-TRBV30 forward and Cbeta reverse primers drove the first two approximately 11-cycle rounds. TCRdb re-analysed the multiplex PCR reads in MiXCR, keeping a single row per CDR3 protein. The sample shows fewer than 350,000 distinct CDR3 sequences, 65% of them seen only once. Blood RNA originated from unsorted whole blood, with germline DNA additionally extracted. The specimen was peripheral blood. These receptor sequences come from a man in his forties or fifties with primary liver carcinoma and hepatitis B virus infection.

To note about this clonotype: The CDR3 does not close with the conserved phenylalanine or tryptophan, likely indicating a read error. The DNA is left out, because the CDR3 cannot be placed on it with certainty; the CDR3 is given as TCRdb lists it. The V and J genes are TRBV11-2 and TRBJ2-1. Germline V CDR1 and CDR2: SGHAT, FQNNGV. Termini included, the CDR3 measures 11 amino acids. The CDR3 loop is CASSPHNEQLI.

To note about this clonotype: Germline and junction disagree at one end, which may indicate a read error. The rearrangement uses TRBV11-2 and TRBJ2-2; 7 bases match TRBD1. The CDR3 runs 16 residues. Germline V gene sequence: CDR1 SGHAT, CDR2 FQNNGV. CDR3 region: CVSSSDRAGNTGEMFF. The CDR3 DNA follows: TGTGTCAGCAGCTCAGACAGGGCTGGGAACACCGGGGAGATGTTTTTT.

The genes are TRBV11-2 and TRBJ2-7; D may be TRBD2 (5 bases). V gave up 5 bases and J gave up 3 bases, with 17 bases separating them. There are 15 residues in the CDR3. Germline assignment: CDR1 SGHAT and CDR2 FQNNGV. The CDR3 region has the DNA TGTGCCAGCAGCCCCCCATTGAGAGGGAACTACGAGCAGTACTTC. The encoded protein is CASSPPLRGNYEQYF.

This clonotype appeared many times. The chain links TRBV10-3 to TRBJ2-5; tentatively, D is TRBD1 (6 bases). Germline V gene sequence: CDR1 ENHRY, CDR2 SYGVKD. V gave up 4 bases and J gave up 2 bases, with 11 bases separating them. The CDR3 has 14 amino acids. The CDR3 loop is CAISVDSIQETQYF. The DNA for the CDR3 is TGTGCCATCAGTGTGGACAGTATTCAAGAGACCCAGTACTTC.

This clonotype was counted a single time. A much larger clone differs by one base, so this may be a read error. The gene calls are TRBV6-5 and TRBJ1-3; D call uncertain. CDR3 length equals 13 residues. V lost 7 bases and J lost 2, with 9 bases in between. Per germline, CDR1 MNHEY and CDR2 SVGAGI. The CDR3 coding sequence is TGTGCCAGCAAACGATCCACTGGAAACACCATATATTTT. Translated, it gives CASKRSTGNTIYF.

Turning to this clonotype: One end of the junction varies from germline; a read error may be responsible. The chain links TRBV7-3 to TRBJ2-1, with TRBD1 identical over 9 bases. Germline V lookup: CDR1 SGHTA, CDR2 FQGTGA. This CDR3 region has 15 residues. CDR3 nucleotides: TGTGCCAGCAGTCTGGACAGGGGCTCCTACAATGTGCAGTTCTTC. Residues: CASSLDRGSYNVQFF.

This clonotype was observed a single time. Mismatch with germline at one junction end may stem from a read error. V gene TRBV11-2 combines with J gene TRBJ2-5; no definite D call. Germline lookup yields CDR1 SGHAT and CDR2 FQNNGV. This CDR3 contains 13 residues. DNA for the CDR3: TGTGCCAGCAGCTTCACACCGCAAGAGACACAGTACTTC. Translation: CASSFTPQETQYF.

As regards this clonotype: A much larger clone is a single base away; this may be a read error. The chain combines TRBV6-5 with TRBJ2-5; weak D call: TRBD2 (5 bases). The CDR3 spans 12 residues. Germline lookup yields CDR1 MNHEY and CDR2 SVGAGI. CDR3 sequence: CVSSYGEETQYF. CDR3 coding DNA: TGTGTCAGCAGTTACGGGGAAGAGACCCAGTACTTC.

The chain uses TRBV15 and TRBJ2-7; TRBD2 agrees at 7 bases. Germline V gene lookup returns CDR1 LNHNV and CDR2 YYDKDF (reference sequence). This CDR3 has 14 residues. V lost 0 bases and J lost 7; bases outside the gene matches: 6. The DNA for the CDR3 is TGTGCCACCAGCAGAGATACGGGGAGGGATGAGCAGTACTTC. Its translation is CATSRDTGRDEQYF. The variable domain in full, with the rest retrieved from reference TRBV15 and TRBJ2-7, is DAMVIQNPRYQVTQFGKPVTLSCSQTLNHNVMYWYQQKSSQAPKLLFHYYDKDFNNEADTPDNFQSRRPNTSFCFLDIRSPGLGDTAMYLCATSRDTGRDEQYFGPGTRLTVT.

A note on this clonotype: The junction and the germline gene differ at one end; a read error may be behind it. The V call is TRBV5-6, the J call TRBJ2-7; 9 bases align to TRBD2. The CDR3 length is 14 residues. The germline gives CDR1 SGHDT, CDR2 YYEEEE. The chain's CDR3 is CAGSLAGGIYEQYF. The CDR3 nucleotides read TGTGCCGGCAGCTTGGCGGGGGGGATCTACGAGCAGTACTTC. Full variable domain (rest looked up from reference TRBV5-6 and TRBJ2-7): DAGVTQSPTHLIKTRGQQVTLRCSPKSGHDTVSWYQQALGQGPQFIFQYYEEEERQRGNFPDRFSGHQFPNYSSELNVNALLLGDSALYLCAGSLAGGIYEQYFGPGTRLTVT.

The chain has TRBV11-1 and TRBJ1-2; TRBD1 matches 8 bases. The CDR3 extends over 12 amino acids. Germline lookup yields CDR1 SGHAT and CDR2 FQDESV (reference sequence). Trimming removed 10 bases from V and 7 bases from J; junction bases left unmatched: 8. Here the CDR3 DNA reads TGTGCCATCGGCACCACAGGGGGTGGCTACACCTTC. Translating it yields CAIGTTGGGYTF. Filled out from reference TRBV11-1 and TRBJ1-2, the complete variable domain reads EAEVAQSPRYKITEKSQAVAFWCDPISGHATLYWYRQILGQGPELLVQFQDESVVDDSQLPKDRFSAERLKGVDSTLKIQPAELGDSAMYLCAIGTTGGGYTFGSGTRLTVV.

V and J are TRBV11-2 and TRBJ2-7; D call uncertain. CDR3 length equals 11 residues. Trimming took 7 bases from V and 3 from J, leaving 7 bases between them. Germline CDR1 reads SGHAT; CDR2 reads FQNNGV. The CDR3 sequence: CASTLDYEQYF. The DNA for the CDR3 is TGTGCCAGCACTTTAGACTACGAGCAGTACTTC.

A word on this clonotype: This may come from a read error, since a much larger clone is one base off. This chain connects TRBV6-5 to TRBJ1-6; D remains ambiguous. Looked up from germline, CDR1 is MNHEY and CDR2 is SVGAGI. Trimming stripped 6 bases from V and 7 bases from J, with 13 bases between. The CDR3 sequence is 14 residues long. CDR3 sequence (DNA): TGTGCCAGCAGCCTGGCCTGGGCGAATTCACCCCTCCACTTT. It specifies CASSLAWANSPLHF.

The CDR3 DNA reads as TGTGCCAGTAGTATGAGGCGGACTAGTGGGTACAATGAGCAGTTCTTC. Amino acid sequence: CASSMRRTSGYNEQFF. The V gene is TRBV19, the J gene TRBJ2-1, with 7 bases fitting TRBD2. Germline lookup yields CDR1 LNHDA and CDR2 SQIVND (reference sequence). The CDR3 is made up of 16 amino acids. Trimming at V came to 3 bases and at J to 4 bases, leaving 9 bases not matched to a gene.

The chain couples TRBV6-1 to TRBJ2-1, with D possibly TRBD2 on 6 matching bases. This CDR3 contains 14 residues. Germline loops: CDR1 MNHNS, CDR2 SASEGT. Trimming cost V 6 bases and J 15 bases, with 24 bases left between them. CDR3 in DNA: TGTGCCAGCAGCGAGGAAACTATAAGCGGAGGGAGGTTCTTC. It codes for CASSEETISGGRFF.

With regard to this clonotype: Relative to the germline gene, one junction end is altered; a read error may explain this. As DNA, the CDR3 is TGCGCCAGCAGCCAAGATAGCGGGAGGCAGTACAATGAGCAGTTATTC. It yields the protein CASSQDSGRQYNEQLF. The rearrangement links TRBV4-1 to TRBJ2-1; TRBD2 aligns across 10 bases. This CDR3 comprises 16 residues. Germline V gene data show CDR1 as MGHRA and CDR2 as YSYEKL.

Many counts were recorded for this clonotype. The chain links TRBV12-3 or TRBV12-4 to TRBJ1-1; D is undetermined. Trimming removed 6 bases from V and 4 bases from J, with 15 bases in between. The CDR3 has 14 amino acids. The CDR3 nucleotides are TGTGCCAGCAGCTCACATGGGCCGGCCACTGAAGCTTTCTTT. This codes for CASSSHGPATEAFF.

V gene TRBV5-1 combines with J gene TRBJ2-3; 7 bases map to TRBD2. The V gene's germline CDR1 is SGHRS and CDR2 YFSETQ. This CDR3 region has 16 residues. V lost 0 bases, J lost 4 bases, and 8 bases stayed unmatched. Written as DNA, the CDR3 is TGCGCCAGCAGCTTGGCGGGGGGAGGAGTGGCAGATACGCAGTATTTT. It codes for CASSLAGGGVADTQYF.

There are many counts of this clonotype. The chain combines TRBV4-1 with TRBJ1-1; no firm D call. The length of the CDR3 is 15 residues. Per the germline V gene, CDR1 is MGHRA and CDR2 is YSYEKL. V was shortened by 3 bases and J by 1 base, with 12 bases between the two germline ends. The CDR3 reads CASSHVFRSNTEAFF. The CDR3 coding sequence is TGCGCCAGCAGCCATGTGTTTCGGTCGAACACTGAAGCTTTCTTT.

This clonotype occurred once. This could be a read error, since a much larger clone is one nucleotide away. V is TRBV4-1 and J is TRBJ2-4; 7 bases line up with TRBD1. Looked up from germline, CDR1 is MGHRA and CDR2 is YSYEKL. The CDR3 length is 18 residues. In nucleotides, the CDR3 is TGCGCCAGCAGCCTCAACACCGACAGGGAAGGAGCCAAAAACATTCAGAACTTC. The encoded protein is CASSLNTDREGAKNIQNF.

This clonotype was recorded only once. A read error may explain this, as a much larger clone is one base away. This rearrangement joins TRBV10-3 to TRBJ2-7; maybe TRBD1 (6 bases). The CDR3 spans 14 residues. V lost 4 bases to trimming and J lost 3 bases, with 13 bases between them. Germline CDR1 reads ENHRY; CDR2 reads SYGVKD. DNA for the CDR3: TGTGCCATCAGTGCGACAGGATCCCACTACGAGCAGTACTTC. Translating gives CAISATGSHYEQYF.

This clonotype has only a few counts. A much larger clone lies a single base off, so this may be a read error. V and J are TRBV29-1 and TRBJ2-1, with 10 nucleotides matching TRBD2. Germline V gene lookup returns CDR1 SQVTM and CDR2 ANQGSEA. J was trimmed by 6 bases and V by 7 bases; bases with no gene match: 9. The CDR3 extends over 14 amino acids. The CDR3 DNA reads as TGCAGCGGGGGACTAGCGCGAGGGCCCAATGAGCAGTTCTTC. Translated: CSGGLARGPNEQFF.

As concerns this clonotype: At one end the junction does not follow the germline gene, possibly because of a read error. The chain carries TRBV6-1 and TRBJ1-5, with TRBD1 as a possible D gene (6 bases). Germline V lookup: CDR1 MNHNS, CDR2 SASEGT. This CDR3 spans 14 amino acids. In DNA, the CDR3 is TGTGCCATCAGTTATCGGGGGGCGCAACAGCCCCAGCATTTT. This gives the protein CAISYRGAQQPQHF.